Each of the 19 T cell receptor beta chains below was sequenced from the same sample in a study of blood T cell repertoires in COVID-19 (dated by TCRdb to 2019 to 2021). The library came from the immunoSEQ multiplex PCR assay. TCRdb provides this immuneACCESS table in a form limited to in-frame rearrangements. Some clones are lacking; in checked studies, under half of them reflect an unresolved V gene, and why the rest are absent is not known. The table for this sample lists about 280,000 clones; around 90% of them were counted only once. The ten most abundant clones make up 9.4% of the sample. Sequenced material: peripheral blood. The origin of the receptors is a man aged 18 to 29 with active or convalescent COVID-19.

J is TRBJ2-5 and V is TRBV7-2; D gene unclear. Per germline, CDR1 SGHTA and CDR2 FQGNSA. V was trimmed by 4 bases and J by 1 base, leaving 10 bases between them. This CDR3 has 14 residues. CDR3 coding DNA: TGTGCCAGCAGCTCTTACAGTTTCCAAGAGACCCAGTACTTC. Protein sequence: CASSSYSFQETQYF.

The chain recombines TRBV7-9 with TRBJ1-6, with a possible D match to TRBD1 (6 bases). The ends were cut back, 1 base at V and 6 bases at J, with 10 bases in the middle. The CDR3 has 15 residues. Germline-derived CDR1 and CDR2 are SEHNR and FQNEAQ (reference sequence). The CDR3 DNA follows: TGTGCCAGCAGCTTAGTCGCAGGGGCTAATTCACCCCTCCACTTT. It translates to CASSLVAGANSPLHF.

The V call is TRBV27, the J call TRBJ2-7; D remains ambiguous. The CDR3 is 14 amino acids. Germline CDR1 and CDR2: MNHEY and SMNVEV (reference sequence). V was pared by 2 bases and J by 3 bases, with 11 bases between. CDR3: CASSLGQLNYEQYF. As DNA, the CDR3 is TGTGCCAGCAGTTTAGGGCAGCTCAACTACGAGCAGTACTTC.

The chain combines TRBV10-3 with TRBJ1-2; TRBD1 aligns across 7 bases. Germline trimming cut 5 bases from V and 0 bases from J; bases unmatched to any gene: 0. CDR3 size: 13 residues. Germline V gives CDR1 ENHRY, CDR2 SYGVKD. CDR3 bases: TGTGCCATCAGTACAGGGGCTAACTATGGCTACACCTTC. Translating it yields CAISTGANYGYTF.

The V and J genes are TRBV11-2 and TRBJ1-1; D is uncertain. This CDR3 is 12 amino acids long. V was shortened by 8 bases and J by 9 bases, with 16 bases between the two germline ends. Germline CDR1 SGHAT, CDR2 FQNNGV. The CDR3: CASGGLEEKAFF. The CDR3 region has the DNA TGTGCCAGCGGAGGGCTAGAAGAGAAAGCTTTCTTT.

This clone turned up a few times. The rearrangement links TRBV19 to TRBJ2-7; D not resolved. The CDR3 loop spans 13 amino acids. Looked up from germline, CDR1 is LNHDA and CDR2 is SQIVND (reference sequence). Trimming pared 3 bases from V and 7 bases from J, leaving 13 bases between. In DNA, the CDR3 is TGTGCCAGTAGTATCCAGGTTGCGAAGGAGCAGTACTTC. As protein: CASSIQVAKEQYF.

The genes are TRBV11-2 and TRBJ2-2; 7 bases line up with TRBD1. Germline V gene data show CDR1 as SGHAT and CDR2 as FQNNGV. This CDR3 spans 17 amino acids. Germline trimming cut 3 bases from V and 0 bases from J; bases unmatched to any gene: 7. The CDR3 here is CASSFLRGKTNTGELFF. The CDR3 nucleotides are TGTGCCAGCAGCTTCCTCAGGGGGAAAACGAACACCGGGGAGCTGTTTTTT. The variable domain in full, with the rest retrieved from reference TRBV11-2 and TRBJ2-2, is EAGVAQSPRYKIIEKRQSVAFWCNPISGHATLYWYQQILGQGPKLLIQFQNNGVVDDSQLPKDRFSAERLKGVDSTLKIQPAKLEDSAVYLCASSFLRGKTNTGELFFGEGSRLTVL.

The chain combines TRBV5-5 with TRBJ1-2; D is unclear. The V and J ends lost 0 bases and 2 bases respectively, with 8 bases between them. Germline V CDR1 and CDR2: SGHKS, YYEKEE (reference sequence). The CDR3 runs to 14 residues. The CDR3 protein is CASSLEQHNYGYTF. The CDR3 nucleotides are TGTGCCAGCAGCTTGGAACAGCACAACTATGGCTACACCTTC. The whole variable domain, remainder taken from reference TRBV5-5 and TRBJ1-2, is DAGVTQSPTHLIKTRGQQVTLRCSPISGHKSVSWYQQVLGQGPQFIFQYYEKEERGRGNFPDRFSARQFPNYSSELNVNALLLGDSALYLCASSLEQHNYGYTFGSGTRLTVV.

V is TRBV9 and J is TRBJ2-5, with 7 bases fitting TRBD2. The germline gives CDR1 SGDLS, CDR2 YYNGEE. This CDR3 has 16 residues. J lost 0 bases, V lost 4 bases, and 9 bases had no gene match. The CDR3 spells CASSPHTSVYQETQYF. CDR3 sequence (DNA): TGTGCCAGCAGCCCTCATACTAGCGTGTACCAAGAGACCCAGTACTTC.

The chain joins TRBV19 to TRBJ1-4; 7 bases are shared with TRBD1. Germline lookup yields CDR1 LNHDA and CDR2 SQIVND (reference sequence). This CDR3 spans 14 amino acids. V was pared by 7 bases and J by 4 bases, with 6 bases of the junction left unmatched. The DNA of the CDR3 is TGTGCCAGTACCATGGGACAGCTTAATGAAAAACTGTTTTTT. Encoded protein: CASTMGQLNEKLFF. The variable domain in full, completed from reference TRBV19 and TRBJ1-4, reads DGGITQSPKYLFRKEGQNVTLSCEQNLNHDAMYWYRQDPGQGLRLIYYSQIVNDFQKGDIAEGYSVSREKKESFPLTVTSAQKNPTAFYLCASTMGQLNEKLFFGSGTQLSVL.

V and J are TRBV5-4 and TRBJ2-1, with D perhaps matching TRBD1 (5 bases). V lost 0 bases, J lost 7 bases, and 14 bases lay in between. From germline, CDR1 is SGHNT and CDR2 YYREEE (reference sequence). This CDR3 has 15 residues. This chain's CDR3 is CASSLAKGFGNEQFF. DNA of the CDR3: TGTGCCAGCAGCTTGGCCAAGGGGTTTGGAAATGAGCAGTTCTTC.

The V gene is TRBV7-8, the J gene TRBJ2-5; a possible D gene is TRBD1 (6 bases). The V gene's germline CDR1 is SGHVS and CDR2 FQNEAQ. V lost 6 bases and J lost 3, with 8 bases in between. The CDR3 is 12 residues long. DNA of the CDR3: TGTGCCAGCAGGGACAGAGAAGAGACCCAGTACTTC. Its protein product is CASRDREETQYF.

V and J are TRBV11-3 and TRBJ2-3, with 8 positions matching TRBD2. Germline CDR1 and CDR2: SGHNT and YENEEA. Germline trimming cut 3 bases from V and 4 bases from J; bases unmatched to any gene: 0. The CDR3 contains 13 residues. This CDR3 is CASSLGLADTQYF. In DNA form, the CDR3 reads TGTGCCAGCAGCTTGGGACTAGCAGATACGCAGTATTTT.

The chain couples TRBV9 to TRBJ2-5, with D possibly being TRBD1 (6 bases). The germline gives CDR1 SGDLS, CDR2 YYNGEE. The CDR3 length is 15 residues. The V and J ends lost 3 bases and 2 bases respectively, with 14 bases between them. CDR3 protein: CASSAPDSWQETQYF. CDR3 bases: TGTGCCAGCAGCGCGCCGGACAGTTGGCAAGAGACCCAGTACTTC.

CDR3 amino acids: CASSPNAGQGGAYEQYF. The CDR3 bases are TGTGCCAGCAGTCCAAACGCGGGACAGGGGGGAGCCTACGAGCAGTACTTC. The genes are TRBV5-4 and TRBJ2-7; 11 bases line up with TRBD1. CDR1 SGHNT and CDR2 YYREEE come from the germline V gene (reference sequence). The CDR3 is 17 amino acids. Losses at the gene ends were 5 bases for V and 2 bases for J; bases not matched to a gene: 12.

The chain recombines TRBV5-6 with TRBJ2-2; D unresolved. The CDR3 is 12 residues long. Trimming shortened V by 5 bases and J by 6 bases, and 8 bases separated the two germline ends. Germline assignment: CDR1 SGHDT and CDR2 YYEEEE. CDR3 DNA sequence: TGTGCCAGCAGTTCCTCGGCCGGGGAGCTGTTTTTT. It yields the protein CASSSSAGELFF.

The chain couples TRBV10-3 to TRBJ1-3; D gene unclear. The CDR3 contains 14 residues. The V end lost 8 bases, the J end lost 0 bases, and 11 bases lay between the germline ends. Looked up from germline, CDR1 is ENHRY and CDR2 is SYGVKD. The CDR3 here is CAIESQDSGNTIYF. The CDR3 nucleotides are TGTGCCATCGAGTCTCAGGACTCTGGAAACACCATATATTTT.

The chain recombines TRBV29-1 with TRBJ1-2; D may be TRBD1 (6 bases). The CDR3 has 11 residues. CDR1 SQVTM and CDR2 ANQGSEA come from the germline V gene. Trimming took off 8 bases at V and 8 bases at J, with 15 bases between the two ends. CDR3 protein: CSLGEGTGYTF. CDR3 nucleotide sequence: TGCAGCTTGGGTGAGGGGACAGGCTACACCTTC.

The chain recombines TRBV4-1 with TRBJ2-7; possible D gene TRBD1, 5 bases. CDR1 MGHRA and CDR2 YSYEKL come from the germline V gene. The CDR3 covers 16 residues. Trimming left V 3 bases short and J 2 bases short, with 17 bases between. The CDR3 bases are TGCGCCAGCAGCCAGTTTCGGCGGACAACCACCTACGAGCAGTACTTC. Protein sequence: CASSQFRRTTTYEQYF.